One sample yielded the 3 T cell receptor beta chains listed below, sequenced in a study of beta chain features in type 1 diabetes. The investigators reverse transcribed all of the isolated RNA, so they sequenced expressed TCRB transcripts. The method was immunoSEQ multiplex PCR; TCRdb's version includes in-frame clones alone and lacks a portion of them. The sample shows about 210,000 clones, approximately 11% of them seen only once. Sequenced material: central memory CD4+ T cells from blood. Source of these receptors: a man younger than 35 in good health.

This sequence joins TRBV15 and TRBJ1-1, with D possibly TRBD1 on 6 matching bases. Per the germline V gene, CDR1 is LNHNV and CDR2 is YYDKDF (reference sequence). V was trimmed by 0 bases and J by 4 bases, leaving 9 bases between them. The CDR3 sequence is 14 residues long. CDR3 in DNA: TGTGCCACCAGCAGAGATGGGGGGGCCACTGAAGCTTTCTTT. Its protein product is CATSRDGGATEAFF.

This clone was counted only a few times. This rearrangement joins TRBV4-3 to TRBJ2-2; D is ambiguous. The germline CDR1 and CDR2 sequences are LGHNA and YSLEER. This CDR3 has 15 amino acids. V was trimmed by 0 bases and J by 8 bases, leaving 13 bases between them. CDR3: CASSQDGQHLGELFF. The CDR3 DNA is TGCGCCAGCAGCCAAGACGGCCAACACTTAGGGGAGCTGTTTTTT.

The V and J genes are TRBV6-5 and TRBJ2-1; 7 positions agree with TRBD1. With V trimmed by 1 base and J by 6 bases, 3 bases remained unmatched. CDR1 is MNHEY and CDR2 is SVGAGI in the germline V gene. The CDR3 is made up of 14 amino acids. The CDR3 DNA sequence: TGTGCCAGCAGTTACTTGGGACAGCCCAATGAGCAGTTCTTC. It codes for CASSYLGQPNEQFF.